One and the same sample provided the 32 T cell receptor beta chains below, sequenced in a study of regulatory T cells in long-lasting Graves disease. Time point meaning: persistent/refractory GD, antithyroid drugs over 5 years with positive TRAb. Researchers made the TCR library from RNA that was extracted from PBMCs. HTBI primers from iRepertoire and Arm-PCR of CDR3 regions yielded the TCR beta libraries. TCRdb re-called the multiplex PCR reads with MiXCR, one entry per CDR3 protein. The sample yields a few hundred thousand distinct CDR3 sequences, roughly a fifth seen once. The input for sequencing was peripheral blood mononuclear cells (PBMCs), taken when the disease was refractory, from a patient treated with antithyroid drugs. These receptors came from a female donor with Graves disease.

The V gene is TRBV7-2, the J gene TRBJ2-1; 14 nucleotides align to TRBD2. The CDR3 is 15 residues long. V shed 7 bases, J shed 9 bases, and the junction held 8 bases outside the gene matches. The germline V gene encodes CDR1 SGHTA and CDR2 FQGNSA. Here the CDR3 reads CASTPTSGRAAEQFF. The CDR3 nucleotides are TGTGCCAGCACCCCGACTAGCGGGAGGGCCGCTGAGCAGTTCTTC.

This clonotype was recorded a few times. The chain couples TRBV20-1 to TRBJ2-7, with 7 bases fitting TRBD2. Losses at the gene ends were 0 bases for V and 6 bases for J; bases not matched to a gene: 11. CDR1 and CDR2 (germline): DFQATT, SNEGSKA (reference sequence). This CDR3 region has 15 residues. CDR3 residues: CSARDSRGSMGEQYF. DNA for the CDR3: TGCAGTGCTAGAGATTCCCGCGGGAGTATGGGCGAGCAGTACTTC.

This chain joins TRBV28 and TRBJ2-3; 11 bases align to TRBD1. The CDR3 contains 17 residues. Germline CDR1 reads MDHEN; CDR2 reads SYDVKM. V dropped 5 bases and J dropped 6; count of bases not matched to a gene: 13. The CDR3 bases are TGTGCCAGCAGTGGTATGGCCGGGACAGGGGGTATTGATACGCAGTATTTT. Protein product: CASSGMAGTGGIDTQYF.

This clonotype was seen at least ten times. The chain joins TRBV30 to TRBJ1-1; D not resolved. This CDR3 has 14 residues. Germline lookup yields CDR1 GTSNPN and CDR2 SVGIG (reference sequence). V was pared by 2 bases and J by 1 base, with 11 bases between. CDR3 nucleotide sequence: TGTGCCTGGAGTCGGGGAGGGTGGAACACTGAAGCTTTCTTT. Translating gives CAWSRGGWNTEAFF.

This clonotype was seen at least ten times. CDR3 sequence reads: CASSVDRGNQPQHF. The CDR3 DNA is TGTGCCAGCAGTGTAGACAGGGGCAATCAGCCCCAGCATTTT. The rearrangement joins TRBV6-1 to TRBJ1-5; TRBD1 matches at 7 bases. V was clipped by 4 bases and J by 2 bases; unmatched bases: 2. CDR1 MNHNS and CDR2 SASEGT come from the germline V gene. The CDR3 is made up of 14 amino acids.

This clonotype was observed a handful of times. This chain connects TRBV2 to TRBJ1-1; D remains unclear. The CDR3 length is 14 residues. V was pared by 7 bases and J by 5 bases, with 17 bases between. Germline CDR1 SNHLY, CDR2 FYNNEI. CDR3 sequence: CASNPTGVGTEAFF. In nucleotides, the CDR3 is TGTGCCAGCAATCCCACTGGGGTGGGGACTGAAGCTTTCTTT.

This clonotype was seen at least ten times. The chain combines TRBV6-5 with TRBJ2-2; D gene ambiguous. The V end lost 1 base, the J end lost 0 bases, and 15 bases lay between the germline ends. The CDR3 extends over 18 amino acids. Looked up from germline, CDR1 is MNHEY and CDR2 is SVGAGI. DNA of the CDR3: TGTGCCAGCAGTTACTTACTGTCAGGAGCTACGAACACCGGGGAGCTGTTTTTT. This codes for CASSYLLSGATNTGELFF.

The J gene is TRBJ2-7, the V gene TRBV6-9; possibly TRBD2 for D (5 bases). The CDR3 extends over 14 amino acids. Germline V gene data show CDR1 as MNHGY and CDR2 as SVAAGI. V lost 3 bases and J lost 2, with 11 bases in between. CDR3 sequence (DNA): TGTGCCAGCAGTTACCTGGACGGGGCCTACGAGCAGTACTTC. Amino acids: CASSYLDGAYEQYF.

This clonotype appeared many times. CDR3: CASSEGWTEVEKLFF. The CDR3 region has the DNA TGTGCCAGCAGTGAGGGTTGGACAGAGGTTGAAAAACTGTTTTTT. V is TRBV2 and J is TRBJ1-4; D perhaps matches TRBD1 (6 bases). Germline values: CDR1 SNHLY, CDR2 FYNNEI. The CDR3 length is 15 residues. With 3 bases removed from V and 7 bases from J, the gap between germline ends came to 15 bases.

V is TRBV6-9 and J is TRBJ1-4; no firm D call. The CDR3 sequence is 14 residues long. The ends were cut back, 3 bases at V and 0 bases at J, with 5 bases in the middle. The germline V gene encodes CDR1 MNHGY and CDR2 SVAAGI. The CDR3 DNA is TGTGCCAGCAGTTACGGGTCAACTAATGAAAAACTGTTTTTT. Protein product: CASSYGSTNEKLFF.

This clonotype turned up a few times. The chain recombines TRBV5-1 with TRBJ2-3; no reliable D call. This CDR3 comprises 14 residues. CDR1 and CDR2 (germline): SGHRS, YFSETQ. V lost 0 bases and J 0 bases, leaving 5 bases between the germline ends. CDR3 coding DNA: TGCGCCAGCAGCTTGGTGGTAAGCACAGATACGCAGTATTTT. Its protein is CASSLVVSTDTQYF.

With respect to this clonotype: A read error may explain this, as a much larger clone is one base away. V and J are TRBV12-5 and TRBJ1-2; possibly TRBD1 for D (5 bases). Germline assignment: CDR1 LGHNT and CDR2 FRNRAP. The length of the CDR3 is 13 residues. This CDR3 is CDSPGSSYYGYTF. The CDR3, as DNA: TGTGACTCCCCAGGGTCCTCCTACTATGGCTACACCTTC.

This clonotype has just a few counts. Here the CDR3 DNA reads TGTGCCAGCAGAAAACAGGGGGCTGAAAATCAGCCCCAGCATTTT. It is translated as CASRKQGAENQPQHF. The chain has TRBV6-1 and TRBJ1-5; the match to TRBD1 covers 9 bases. The CDR3 has 15 residues. CDR1 and CDR2 (germline): MNHNS, SASEGT. The V and J ends lost 6 bases and 4 bases, in that order; junction bases with no gene match: 7.

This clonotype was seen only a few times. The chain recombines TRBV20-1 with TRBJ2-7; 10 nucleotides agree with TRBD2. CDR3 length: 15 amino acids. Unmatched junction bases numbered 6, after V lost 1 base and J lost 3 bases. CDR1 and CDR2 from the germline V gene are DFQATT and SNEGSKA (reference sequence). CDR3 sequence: CSARVGLAENYEQYF. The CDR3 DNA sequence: TGCAGTGCTAGAGTCGGACTAGCGGAAAACTACGAGCAGTACTTC.

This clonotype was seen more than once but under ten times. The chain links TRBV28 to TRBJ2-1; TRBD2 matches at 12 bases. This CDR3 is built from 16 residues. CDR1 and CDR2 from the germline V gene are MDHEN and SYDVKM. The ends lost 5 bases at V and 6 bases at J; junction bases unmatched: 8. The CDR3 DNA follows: TGTGCCAGCAGTCCCCCGGGACTAGCGGGCCTCAATGAGCAGTTCTTC. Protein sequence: CASSPPGLAGLNEQFF.

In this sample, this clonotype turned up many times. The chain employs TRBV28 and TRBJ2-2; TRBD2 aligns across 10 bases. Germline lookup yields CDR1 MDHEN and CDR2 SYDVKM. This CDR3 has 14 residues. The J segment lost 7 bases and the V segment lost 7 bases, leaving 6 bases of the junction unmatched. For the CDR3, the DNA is TGTGCCAGCAACCTAGCGGGAGCGGTCGGGGAGCTGTTTTTT. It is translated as CASNLAGAVGELFF.

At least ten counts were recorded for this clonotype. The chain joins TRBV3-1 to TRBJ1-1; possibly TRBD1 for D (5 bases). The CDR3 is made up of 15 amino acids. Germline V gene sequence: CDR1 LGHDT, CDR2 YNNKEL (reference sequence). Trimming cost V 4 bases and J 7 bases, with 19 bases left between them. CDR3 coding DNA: TGTGCCAGCAGCCCCCCCGGGGGAGCGTGGGGTGAAGCTTTCTTT. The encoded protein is CASSPPGGAWGEAFF.

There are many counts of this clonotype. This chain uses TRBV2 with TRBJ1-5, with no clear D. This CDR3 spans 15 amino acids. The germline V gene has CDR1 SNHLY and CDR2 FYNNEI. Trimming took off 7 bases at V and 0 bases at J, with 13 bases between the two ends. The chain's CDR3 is CASMVGQSSNQPQHF. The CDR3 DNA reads TGTGCCAGCATGGTCGGCCAGTCTAGCAATCAGCCCCAGCATTTT. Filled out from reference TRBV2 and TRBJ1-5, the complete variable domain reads EPEVTQTPSHQVTQMGQEVILRCVPISNHLYFYWYRQILGQKVEFLVSFYNNEISEKSEIFDDQFSVERPDGSNFTLKIRSTKLEDSAMYFCASMVGQSSNQPQHFGDGTRLSIL.

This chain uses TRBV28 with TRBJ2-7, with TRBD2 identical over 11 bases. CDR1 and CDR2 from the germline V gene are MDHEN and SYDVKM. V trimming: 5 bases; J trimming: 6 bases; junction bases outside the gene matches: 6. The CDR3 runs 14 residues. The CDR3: CASSPSTSGTEQYF. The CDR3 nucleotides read TGTGCCAGCAGTCCCTCGACTAGCGGGACCGAGCAGTACTTC.

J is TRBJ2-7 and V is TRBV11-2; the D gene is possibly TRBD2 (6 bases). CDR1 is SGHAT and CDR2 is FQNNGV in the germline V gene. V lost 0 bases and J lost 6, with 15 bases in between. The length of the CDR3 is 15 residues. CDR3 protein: CASSLEFGGSCEQYF. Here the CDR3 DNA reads TGTGCCAGCAGCTTAGAATTCGGGGGATCTTGCGAGCAGTACTTC.

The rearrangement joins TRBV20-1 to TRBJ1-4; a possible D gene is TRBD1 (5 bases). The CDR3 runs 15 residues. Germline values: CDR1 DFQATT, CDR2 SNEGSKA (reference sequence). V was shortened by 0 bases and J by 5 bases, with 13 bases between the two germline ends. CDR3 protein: CSARDPNRSNEKLFF. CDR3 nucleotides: TGCAGTGCTAGAGATCCCAACAGGAGCAATGAAAAACTGTTTTTT.

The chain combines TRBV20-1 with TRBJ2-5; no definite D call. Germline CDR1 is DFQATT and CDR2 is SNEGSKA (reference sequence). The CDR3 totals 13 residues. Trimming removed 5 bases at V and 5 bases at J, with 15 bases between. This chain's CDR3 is CSAWVFQWETQYF. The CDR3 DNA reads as TGCAGTGCTTGGGTCTTTCAGTGGGAGACCCAGTACTTC.

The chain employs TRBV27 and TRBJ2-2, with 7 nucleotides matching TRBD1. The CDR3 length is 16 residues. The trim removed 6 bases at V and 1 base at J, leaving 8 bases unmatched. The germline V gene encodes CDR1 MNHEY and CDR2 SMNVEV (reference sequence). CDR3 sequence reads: CASSPTGTMNTGELFF. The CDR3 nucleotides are TGTGCCAGCAGCCCGACAGGGACCATGAACACCGGGGAGCTGTTTTTT.

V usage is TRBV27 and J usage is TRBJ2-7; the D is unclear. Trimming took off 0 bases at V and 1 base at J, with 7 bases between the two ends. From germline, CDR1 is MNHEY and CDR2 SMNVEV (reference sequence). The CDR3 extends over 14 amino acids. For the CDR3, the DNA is TGTGCCAGCAGTTTATCTCGGTTATCCTACGAGCAGTACTTC. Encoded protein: CASSLSRLSYEQYF.

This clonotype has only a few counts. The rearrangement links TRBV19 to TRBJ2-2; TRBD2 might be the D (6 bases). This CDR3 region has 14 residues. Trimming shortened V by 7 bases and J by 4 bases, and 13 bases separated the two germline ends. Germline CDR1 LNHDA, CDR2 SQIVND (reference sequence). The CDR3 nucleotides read TGTGCCAGTATAGCGGTCGCTCCCACCGGGGAGCTGTTTTTT. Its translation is CASIAVAPTGELFF.

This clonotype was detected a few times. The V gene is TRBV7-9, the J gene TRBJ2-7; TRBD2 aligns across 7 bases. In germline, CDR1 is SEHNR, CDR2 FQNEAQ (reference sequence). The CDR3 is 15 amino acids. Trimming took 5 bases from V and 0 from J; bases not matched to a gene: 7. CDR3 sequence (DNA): TGTGCCAGCAGCATAACGGGGGGACCCTCCTACGAGCAGTACTTC. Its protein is CASSITGGPSYEQYF.

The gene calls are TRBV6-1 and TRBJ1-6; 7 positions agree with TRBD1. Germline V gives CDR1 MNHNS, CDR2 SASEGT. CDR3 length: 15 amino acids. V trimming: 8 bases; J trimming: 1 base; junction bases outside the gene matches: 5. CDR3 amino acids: CASYRGGSYNSPLHF. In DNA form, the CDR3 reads TGTGCCAGCTACAGGGGCGGATCCTATAATTCACCCCTCCACTTT.

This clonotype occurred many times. The CDR3 sequence: CSARSVMASGTYEQYF. CDR3 in DNA: TGCAGTGCTAGATCCGTTATGGCTAGCGGAACCTACGAGCAGTACTTC. This chain joins TRBV20-1 and TRBJ2-7; 7 nucleotides align to TRBD2. Losses at the gene ends were 2 bases for V and 2 bases for J; bases not matched to a gene: 12. Germline loops: CDR1 DFQATT, CDR2 SNEGSKA (reference sequence). The length of the CDR3 is 16 residues.

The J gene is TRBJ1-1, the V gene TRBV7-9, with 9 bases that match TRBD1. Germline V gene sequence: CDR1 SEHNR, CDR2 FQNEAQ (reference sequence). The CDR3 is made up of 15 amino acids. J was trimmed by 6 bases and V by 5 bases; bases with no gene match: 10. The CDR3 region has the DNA TGTGCCAGCAGCACCACAGGGGGCAAGGATTCTGAAGCTTTCTTT. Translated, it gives CASSTTGGKDSEAFF.

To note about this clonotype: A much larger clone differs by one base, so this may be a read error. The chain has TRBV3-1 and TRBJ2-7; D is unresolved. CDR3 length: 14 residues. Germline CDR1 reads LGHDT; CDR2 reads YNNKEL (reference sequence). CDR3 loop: CASSQVGDGYQQYF. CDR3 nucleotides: TGTGCCAGCAGCCAAGTAGGAGACGGCTACCAGCAGTACTTC.

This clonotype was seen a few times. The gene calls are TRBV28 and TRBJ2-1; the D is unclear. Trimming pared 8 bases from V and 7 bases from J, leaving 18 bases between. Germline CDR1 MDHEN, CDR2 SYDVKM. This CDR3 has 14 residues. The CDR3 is CASAPASGQNEQFF. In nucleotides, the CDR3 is TGTGCCAGCGCTCCAGCTTCGGGTCAGAATGAGCAGTTCTTC.

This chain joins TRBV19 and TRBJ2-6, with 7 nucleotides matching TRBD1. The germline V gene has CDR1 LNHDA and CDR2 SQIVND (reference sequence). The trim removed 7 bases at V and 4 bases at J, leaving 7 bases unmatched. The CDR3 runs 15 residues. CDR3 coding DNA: TGTGCCAGTATAGACGGACAGGCGGGGGCCAACGTCCTGACTTTC. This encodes CASIDGQAGANVLTF. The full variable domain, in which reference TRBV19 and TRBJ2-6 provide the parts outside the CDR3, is DGGITQSPKYLFRKEGQNVTLSCEQNLNHDAMYWYRQDPGQGLRLIYYSQIVNDFQKGDIAEGYSVSREKKESFPLTVTSAQKNPTAFYLCASIDGQAGANVLTFGAGSRLTVL.